This TCR beta chain was identified in a study of cytomegalovirus exposure and HLA in healthy donors. Study conclusions and caveats: A later analysis revealed that TCR association rates differed between HLA loci, peaking at DRB1 and bottoming out at HLA-C. According to an earlier analysis, most TCR beta V segments yielded productive rearrangements about 90% or about 30% of the time. There were several of the most significant clusters that appeared linked to common viral pathogens in a later analysis. A highly shared variant cluster was judged a likely technical artifact.

Germline V gene data show CDR1 as MNHEY and CDR2 as SVGAGI. V was pared by 0 bases and J by 4 bases, with 1 base of the junction left unmatched. There are 14 residues in the CDR3. In the PCR, 60 Vbeta and 13 Jbeta primers were used. The data were produced by immunoSEQ multiplex PCR, yet TCRdb's version contains in-frame clones alone and is incomplete. The sample yields fewer than 250,000 clones, 85% to 90% seen once. As concerns this clone: Its antigen is undetermined.

Sequenced input: PBMCs. The chain joins TRBV6-5 to TRBJ1-1; 8 nucleotides match TRBD1. The source is a woman aged 18-29 years in good health and CMV-seronegative. CDR3 region: CASSYSQGATEAFF. The CDR3 DNA sequence: TGTGCCAGCAGTTACTCGCAGGGGGCCACTGAAGCTTTCTTT.